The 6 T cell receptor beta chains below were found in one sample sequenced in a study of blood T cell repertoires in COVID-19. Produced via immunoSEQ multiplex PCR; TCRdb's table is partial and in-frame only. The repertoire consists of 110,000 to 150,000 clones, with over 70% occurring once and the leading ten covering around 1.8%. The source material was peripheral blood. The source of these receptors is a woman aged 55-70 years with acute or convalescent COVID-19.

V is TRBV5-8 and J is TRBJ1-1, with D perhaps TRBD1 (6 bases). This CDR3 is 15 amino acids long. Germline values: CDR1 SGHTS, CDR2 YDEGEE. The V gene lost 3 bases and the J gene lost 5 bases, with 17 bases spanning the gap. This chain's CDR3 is CASSSLGQGWTEAFF. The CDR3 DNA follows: TGTGCCAGCAGCTCTCTCGGTCAGGGGTGGACTGAAGCTTTCTTT.

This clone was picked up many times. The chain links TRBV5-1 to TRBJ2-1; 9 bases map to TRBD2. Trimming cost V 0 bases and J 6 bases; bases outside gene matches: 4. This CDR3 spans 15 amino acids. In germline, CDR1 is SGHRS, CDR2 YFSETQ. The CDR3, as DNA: TGCGCCAGCAGCTTGGTGGCTAGCGGGGTCAATGAGCAGTTCTTC. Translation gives CASSLVASGVNEQFF. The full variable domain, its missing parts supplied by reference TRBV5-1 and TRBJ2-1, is KAGVTQTPRYLIKTRGQQVTLSCSPISGHRSVSWYQQTPGQGLQFLFEYFSETQRNKGNFPGRFSGRQFSNSRSEMNVSTLELGDSALYLCASSLVASGVNEQFFGPGTRLTVL.

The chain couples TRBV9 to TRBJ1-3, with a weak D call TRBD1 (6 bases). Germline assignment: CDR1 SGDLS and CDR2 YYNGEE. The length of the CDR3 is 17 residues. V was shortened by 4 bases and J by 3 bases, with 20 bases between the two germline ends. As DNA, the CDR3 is TGTGCCAGCAGCCCACGCCACGTCGGACAGCTTGGAAACACCATATATTTT. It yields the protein CASSPRHVGQLGNTIYF.

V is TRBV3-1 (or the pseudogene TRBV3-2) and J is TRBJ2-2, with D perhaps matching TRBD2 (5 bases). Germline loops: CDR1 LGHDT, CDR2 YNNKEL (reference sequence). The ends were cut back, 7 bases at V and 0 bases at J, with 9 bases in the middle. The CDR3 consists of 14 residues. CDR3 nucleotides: TGTGCCAGCAAAAGCGGCGCGAACACCGGGGAGCTGTTTTTT. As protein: CASKSGANTGELFF.

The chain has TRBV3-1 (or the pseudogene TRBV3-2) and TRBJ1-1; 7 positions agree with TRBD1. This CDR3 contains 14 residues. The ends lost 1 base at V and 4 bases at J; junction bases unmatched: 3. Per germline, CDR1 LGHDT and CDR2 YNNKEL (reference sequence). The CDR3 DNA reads TGTGCCAGCAGCCAAGCAGGGGGTGGCACTGAAGCTTTCTTT. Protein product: CASSQAGGGTEAFF.

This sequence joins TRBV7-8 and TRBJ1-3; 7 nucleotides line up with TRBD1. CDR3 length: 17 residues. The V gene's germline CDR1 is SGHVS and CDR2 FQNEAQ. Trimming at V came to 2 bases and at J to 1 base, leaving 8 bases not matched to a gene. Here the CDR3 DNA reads TGTGCCAGCAGCTTAAATAGGGGACAGACATCTGGAAACACCATATATTTT. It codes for CASSLNRGQTSGNTIYF. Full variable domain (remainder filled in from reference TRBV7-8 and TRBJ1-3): GAGVSQSPRYKVAKRGQDVALRCDPISGHVSLFWYQQALGQGPEFLTYFQNEAQLDKSGLPSDRFFAERPEGSVSTLKIQRTQQEDSAVYLCASSLNRGQTSGNTIYFGEGSWLTVV.